Listed below are T cell receptor beta chains from one sample, sequenced in a study of CD8 T cells in ankylosing spondylitis. TCRdb re-analysed the 5' RACE reads in MiXCR, keeping a single row per CDR3 protein. This table holds 350,000 to 550,000 distinct CDR3 sequences, roughly 27% found once. The sequencing sample was made of blood, either unsorted or a sorted T cell fraction (not recorded which). These receptors all stem from a male donor with ankylosing spondylitis. CDR3s include the opening cysteine and the closing phenylalanine or tryptophan. The order of the fields is D gene, V gene, J gene, clone size, CDR3 DNA, CDR3 protein. A D gene is named only where the DNA matches it firmly. The size entry is marked missing in some rows and otherwise reads once, few, many or a size class.

D: .; V: TRBV14; J: TRBJ1-2; size: .; DNA: TGTGCCAGCAGCCTGAGACCGGACAACTATGGCTACACCTTC; CDR3: CASSLRPDNYGYTF
D: .; V: TRBV20-1; J: TRBJ2-5; size: .; DNA: TGCAGTGCTAGAGCGGGCTACCCAGGGGAGACCCAGTACTTC; CDR3: CSARAGYPGETQYF
D: .; V: TRBV7-2; J: TRBJ2-3; size: once; DNA: TGTGCCAGCAGCTTAGGGCGGACGAGCACAGATACGCAGTATTTT; CDR3: CASSLGRTSTDTQYF
D: .; V: TRBV20-1; J: TRBJ2-1; size: once; DNA: TGCAGTGCTGAAGGACACAGCTCCTACAATGAGCAGTTCTTC; CDR3: CSAEGHSSYNEQFF
D: .; V: TRBV5-1; J: TRBJ2-1; size: .; DNA: TGCGCCAGCAGCTTCCTTTACGGGTGGAATGAGCAGTTCTTC; CDR3: CASSFLYGWNEQFF
D: TRBD1; V: TRBV3-1; J: TRBJ1-1; size: .; DNA: TGTGCCAGCAGCCCCTGGACAGGGGAGGGCACTGAAGCTTTCTTT; CDR3: CASSPWTGEGTEAFF
D: TRBD1; V: TRBV9; J: TRBJ1-1; size: .; DNA: TGTGCCAGCAGCGGCGTTGGGACAGGGACCGACGGCACTGAAGCTTTCTTT; CDR3: CASSGVGTGTDGTEAFF
D: .; V: TRBV20-1; J: TRBJ1-5; size: .; DNA: TGCAGTGCTCAGGCTATTTGGAGCAATCAGCCCCAGCATTTT; CDR3: CSAQAIWSNQPQHF
D: .; V: TRBV5-1; J: TRBJ2-7; size: .; DNA: TGCGCCAGCAGCTTGGGTCAGGGAGGCGGCGAGCAGTACTTC; CDR3: CASSLGQGGGEQYF
D: .; V: TRBV5-1; J: TRBJ1-1; size: few; DNA: TGCGCCAGCAGGGACACTTCTCTGGGCACTGAAGCTTTCTTT; CDR3: CASRDTSLGTEAFF
D: .; V: TRBV7-9; J: TRBJ1-1; size: few; DNA: TGTGCCAGCAGCAACACAGGGCTCACTGAAGCTTTCTTT; CDR3: CASSNTGLTEAFF
D: .; V: TRBV24-1; J: TRBJ2-3; size: .; DNA: TGTGCCACCAGTGATTTTGCTGGGCCAGATACGCAGTATTTT; CDR3: CATSDFAGPDTQYF
D: .; V: TRBV20-1; J: TRBJ2-7; size: few; DNA: TGCAGTGCTGGGGGGGCTGGCGCAAACTCCTACGAGCAGTACTTC; CDR3: CSAGGAGANSYEQYF
D: .; V: TRBV20-1; J: TRBJ2-1; size: many; DNA: TGCAGTGCTAGGGCTAGCGGAGGGGGTGAGCAGTTCTTC; CDR3: CSARASGGGEQFF
D: .; V: TRBV4-1; J: TRBJ2-2; size: many; DNA: TGCGCCAGCAGCCCTCTAAGCAGTAACGGGGAGCTGTTTTTT; CDR3: CASSPLSSNGELFF
D: .; V: TRBV20-1; J: TRBJ1-3; size: .; DNA: TGCAGTGCCAAGTCGAATCCTGGAAACACCATATATTTT; CDR3: CSAKSNPGNTIYF
D: TRBD1; V: TRBV7-9; J: TRBJ2-2; size: .; DNA: TGTGCCAGCAGCTTAACGACAGGGACGCGTAACACCGGGGAGCTGTTTTTT; CDR3: CASSLTTGTRNTGELFF
D: TRBD2; V: TRBV12-3/TRBV12-4; J: TRBJ2-2; size: few; DNA: TGTGCCATCACGGGAGGGTTGAACACCGGGGAGCTGTTTTTT; CDR3: CAITGGLNTGELFF
D: .; V: TRBV27; J: TRBJ2-5; size: .; DNA: TGTGCCAGCAGTTTTGGGCGGGCTTTCCAAGAGACCCAGTACTTC; CDR3: CASSFGRAFQETQYF
D: .; V: TRBV18; J: TRBJ1-1; size: .; DNA: TGTGCCAGCTCACCGGTCCAGGACACTGAAGCTTTCTTT; CDR3: CASSPVQDTEAFF
D: TRBD2; V: TRBV5-6; J: TRBJ2-2; size: .; DNA: TGTGCCAGCAGCTTGGGACTAGCGATCCGGGGGGAGCTGTTTTTT; CDR3: CASSLGLAIRGELFF
D: TRBD1; V: TRBV5-1; J: TRBJ2-5; size: few; DNA: TGCGCCAGCAGCTTAGGGAATGACAGGGGAGAGACCCAGTACTTC; CDR3: CASSLGNDRGETQYF
D: .; V: TRBV5-1; J: TRBJ2-1; size: .; DNA: TGCGCCAGCAGCTTGGCTGGGGAGCTGATCTACAATGAGCAGTTCTTC; CDR3: CASSLAGELIYNEQFF
D: .; V: TRBV5-6; J: TRBJ1-5; size: few; DNA: TGTGCCAGCAGCTTCGGTGCCCCAAGGGGGTATAGCAATCAGCCCCAGCATTTT; CDR3: CASSFGAPRGYSNQPQHF
D: .; V: TRBV7-9; J: TRBJ2-2; size: .; DNA: TGTGCCAGCAGCTTAGACGGGGGGCGCTCGGAGCTGTTTTTT; CDR3: CASSLDGGRSELFF
D: .; V: TRBV11-1; J: TRBJ1-3; size: once; DNA: TGTGCCAGCAGTTGGGACCTAACAGGGATCAGCTCTGGAAACACCATATATTTT; CDR3: CASSWDLTGISSGNTIYF
D: TRBD2; V: TRBV29-1; J: TRBJ2-1; size: many; DNA: TGCAGCTTCATAGCGGGGAGTTATGGTGAGCAGTTCTTC; CDR3: CSFIAGSYGEQFF
D: TRBD2; V: TRBV20-1; J: TRBJ2-5; size: few; DNA: TGCAGTCCCAAATTGGCTAGCGGGAGCGGGACCCAGTACTTC; CDR3: CSPKLASGSGTQYF
D: TRBD1; V: TRBV30; J: TRBJ2-3; size: few; DNA: TGTGCCTGGGCCGGGACAGGGACAGATACGCAGTATTTT; CDR3: CAWAGTGTDTQYF
D: .; V: TRBV5-1; J: TRBJ1-2; size: few; DNA: TGCGCCAGCAGCGGTACGGGGGACTATGGCTACACCTTC; CDR3: CASSGTGDYGYTF
D: .; V: TRBV19; J: TRBJ2-1; size: .; DNA: TGTGCCAGTAGTATCTTAGCAGAGTACAATGAGCAGTTCTTC; CDR3: CASSILAEYNEQFF
D: .; V: TRBV28; J: TRBJ1-1; size: .; DNA: TGTGCCAGCAGTTACGGGAGTGAAGCTTTCTTT; CDR3: CASSYGSEAFF
D: TRBD2; V: TRBV29-1; J: TRBJ2-3; size: .; DNA: TGCAGCGTTTTAGCGGGAGACGGCACAGATACGCAGTATTTT; CDR3: CSVLAGDGTDTQYF
D: TRBD1; V: TRBV27; J: TRBJ2-5; size: once; DNA: TGTGCCAGTTCGCAGATGGGACAGTTCTACTTC; CDR3: CASSQMGQFYF
D: .; V: TRBV5-1; J: TRBJ1-6; size: .; DNA: TGCGCCAGCAGCGACACGGGAGATAATTCACCCCTCCACTTT; CDR3: CASSDTGDNSPLHF
D: .; V: TRBV5-4; J: TRBJ2-1; size: .; DNA: TGTGCCAGCAGCTGGGGAGGACACAGCTCCTACAATGAGCAGTTCTTC; CDR3: CASSWGGHSSYNEQFF
D: .; V: TRBV5-1; J: TRBJ2-5; size: .; DNA: TGCGCCAGCAGCCTGGGGCGGCGTCTGGAGACCCAGTACTTC; CDR3: CASSLGRRLETQYF
D: .; V: TRBV7-2; J: TRBJ1-6; size: once; DNA: TGTGCCAGCAGCTTAGTTCAGGCCAGCTCCTATAATTCACCCCTCCACTTT; CDR3: CASSLVQASSYNSPLHF
D: TRBD2; V: TRBV7-8; J: TRBJ2-5; size: few; DNA: TGTGCCAGCAGCTCGTCAGCGGGAGTGCGGGAGACCCAGTACTTC; CDR3: CASSSSAGVRETQYF
D: .; V: TRBV11-2; J: TRBJ1-1; size: .; DNA: TGTGCCAGCAGCTTAGACCCGGGGGTTGAAGCTTTCTTT; CDR3: CASSLDPGVEAFF
D: .; V: TRBV5-1; J: TRBJ2-3; size: .; DNA: TGCGCCAGCAGCTTGGTCCCCTCGATCACAGATACGCAGTATTTT; CDR3: CASSLVPSITDTQYF
D: .; V: TRBV20-1; J: TRBJ1-5; size: many; DNA: TGCAGTGCTAGAGGGGGGGGCAATCAGCCCCAGCATTTT; CDR3: CSARGGGNQPQHF
D: .; V: TRBV7-2; J: TRBJ2-3; size: .; DNA: TGTGCCAGCAGCTTAGCGGGGATAGTCACAGATACGCAGTATTTT; CDR3: CASSLAGIVTDTQYF
D: .; V: TRBV20-1; J: TRBJ1-1; size: .; DNA: TGCAGTGCTATGAAGGGGCCCGCTGAAGCTTTCTTT; CDR3: CSAMKGPAEAFF
D: .; V: TRBV3-1; J: TRBJ1-6; size: .; DNA: TGTGCCAGCAGCCAGGGGACGGGCCGGGATTCACCCCTCCACTTT; CDR3: CASSQGTGRDSPLHF
D: TRBD2; V: TRBV11-2; J: TRBJ2-2; size: few; DNA: TGTGCCAGCAGGTCTATACTAGCGGGAGTTAGCACCGGGGAGCTGTTTTTT; CDR3: CASRSILAGVSTGELFF
D: TRBD1; V: TRBV3-1; J: TRBJ1-5; size: once; DNA: TGTGCCAGCAGCCAAGAGGGGGGCAGGGGGGGCAATCAGCCCCAGCATTTT; CDR3: CASSQEGGRGGNQPQHF
D: .; V: TRBV7-9; J: TRBJ2-3; size: .; DNA: TGTGCCAGCAGCTCGGACGAGAATACGCAGTATTTT; CDR3: CASSSDENTQYF
D: .; V: TRBV5-4; J: TRBJ2-2; size: .; DNA: TGTGCCAGCAGCTTCGGGGAAGGGGGGACAACCGGGGAGCTGGTTTTT; CDR3: CASSFGEGGTTGELVF
D: .; V: TRBV11-2; J: TRBJ2-5; size: many; DNA: TGTGCCAGCAGCTTTTCCCACCAAGAGACCCAGTACTTC; CDR3: CASSFSHQETQYF
D: .; V: TRBV20-1; J: TRBJ1-2; size: .; DNA: TGCAGTGCTAGGAAAGGAGACTATGGCTACACCTTC; CDR3: CSARKGDYGYTF
D: TRBD2; V: TRBV5-1; J: TRBJ2-1; size: .; DNA: TGCGCCAGCAGCTCCCTAGCGGGAGCAGACAATGAGCAGTTCTTC; CDR3: CASSSLAGADNEQFF
D: .; V: TRBV10-3; J: TRBJ2-3; size: few; DNA: TGTGCCATCAGTGAGGAAGGGACCGGCACGCAGTATTTT; CDR3: CAISEEGTGTQYF
D: TRBD1; V: TRBV5-1; J: TRBJ1-4; size: .; DNA: TGCGCCAGCAGTTTCGGACAGGGGATAAATAATGAAAAACTGTTTTTT; CDR3: CASSFGQGINNEKLFF
D: TRBD1; V: TRBV14; J: TRBJ1-2; size: once; DNA: TGTGCCAGCAGCCAAGGCTACCCGGGACAGGCGGCCACCGGCTACACCTTC; CDR3: CASSQGYPGQAATGYTF
D: TRBD1; V: TRBV12-3/TRBV12-4; J: TRBJ1-1; size: .; DNA: TGTGCCAGCAGTTTAGACAGGGGGTGGACTGAAGCTTTCTTT; CDR3: CASSLDRGWTEAFF
D: .; V: TRBV28; J: TRBJ2-1; size: .; DNA: TGTGCCAGCAGGCAAGGGCAGGGGTACAATGAGCAGTTCTTC; CDR3: CASRQGQGYNEQFF
D: TRBD2; V: TRBV10-3; J: TRBJ2-3; size: many; DNA: TGTGCCATCGGCGCGGGAGGAGGTGAGACAGATACGCAGTATTTT; CDR3: CAIGAGGGETDTQYF
D: .; V: TRBV3-1; J: TRBJ2-3; size: .; DNA: TGTGCCAGCAGCCAAAGCGGAACAGATACGCAGTATTTT; CDR3: CASSQSGTDTQYF
D: .; V: TRBV19; J: TRBJ1-5; size: few; DNA: TGTGCCAGTAGTATCGTCGGGTTTAGCAATCAGCCCCAGCATTTT; CDR3: CASSIVGFSNQPQHF